This T cell receptor (beta chain) is drawn from a study of chemoradiotherapy in HPV16-positive cancers. Whole-study context: Functional T-cell assays on a couple of HPV16-positive patients' cells defined candidate HPV-specific clones and common TCR motifs.

Repeated repertoire sampling spanned the course of chemoradiotherapy. Produced via immunoSEQ multiplex PCR; TCRdb's table is partial and in-frame only. Among more than 3,000 clones listed, approximately 95% were seen once. The material was obtained from a patient who underwent chemoradiotherapy. This receptor was taken from a human donor with HPV-associated anogenital cancer.

The CDR3 loop is CASSQEGAGGNYEQYF. CDR3 in DNA: TGCGCCAGCAGCCAAGAAGGGGCAGGGGGTAACTACGAGCAGTACTTC. This chain uses TRBV4-1 with TRBJ2-7; 7 positions match TRBD1. V dropped 0 bases and J dropped 3; count of bases not matched to a gene: 8. The germline gives CDR1 MGHRA, CDR2 YSYEKL. The CDR3 loop spans 16 amino acids.